The rows below give T cell receptor beta chains drawn from one sample of a study of blood T cell repertoires in COVID-19. Clones were read by immunoSEQ multiplex PCR, and TCRdb kept only the in-frame ones, dropping some. The sample shows about 88,000 clones, more than 70% of them seen only once. The sample comprised peripheral blood. Every receptor here comes from a woman aged 70-85 years with acute or convalescent COVID-19. CDR3s include the opening cysteine and the closing phenylalanine or tryptophan. Fields, in order: clone size, V gene, J gene, D gene, CDR3 protein, CDR3 DNA. The D gene is left open where the match is weak. Some rows mark clone size as missing; the rest say once, few, many or name a class of expanded clone.

many	TRBV7-6	TRBJ2-1	NA	CASSLEDRGLGEQFF	TGTGCCAGCAGCTTAGAGGATCGGGGATTAGGGGAGCAGTTCTTC
NA	TRBV19	TRBJ1-5	TRBD1	CASSSDRGNQPQHF	TGTGCCAGTAGTTCGGACAGGGGGAATCAGCCCCAGCATTTT
NA	TRBV2	TRBJ2-3	TRBD2	CASSGSLAGVDPDTQYF	TGTGCCAGCAGTGGGTCTCTAGCGGGAGTTGATCCGGATACGCAGTATTTT
few	TRBV28	TRBJ1-5	TRBD1	CASGINQGEVNQPQHF	TGTGCCAGCGGGATTAACCAGGGGGAGGTCAATCAGCCCCAGCATTTT
NA	TRBV2	TRBJ1-1	NA	CASNRLNTEAFF	TGTGCCAGCAACAGGCTGAACACTGAAGCTTTCTTT
NA	TRBV7-9	TRBJ1-3	NA	CASSFYESNTIYF	TGTGCCAGCAGCTTTTACGAAAGCAACACCATATATTTT
NA	TRBV25-1	TRBJ1-1	NA	CASSESFGSTEAFF	TGTGCCAGCAGTGAATCTTTCGGGAGCACTGAAGCTTTCTTT
NA	TRBV9	TRBJ2-3	TRBD1	CASSVAGGSTGTDTQYF	TGTGCCAGCAGCGTAGCAGGGGGTTCGACTGGCACAGATACGCAGTATTTT
NA	TRBV4-1	TRBJ2-2	TRBD2	CASSQRSGSNTGELFF	TGCGCCAGCAGCCAACGTAGCGGGTCGAACACCGGGGAGCTGTTTTTT
NA	TRBV21-1	TRBJ2-6	NA	CASSTRGAATSGANVLTF	TGTGCCAGCAGCACCCGCGGAGCCGCCACCTCTGGGGCCAACGTCCTGACTTTC
NA	TRBV12-5	TRBJ2-3	TRBD2	CASGLIAGVADTQYF	TGTGCTAGTGGTTTGATAGCGGGAGTGGCAGATACGCAGTATTTT
NA	TRBV19	TRBJ1-2	TRBD1	CASSPGDRDFGGYTF	TGTGCCAGTAGTCCAGGGGACAGGGACTTTGGGGGCTACACCTTC
few	TRBV6-2/TRBV6-3	TRBJ1-5	NA	CASSYSNPGTNQPQHF	TGTGCCAGCAGTTACTCGAATCCAGGCACGAATCAGCCCCAGCATTTT
once	TRBV3-1/TRBV3-2	TRBJ2-1	TRBD2	CASSRTPGRPRGSEQFF	TGTGCCAGCAGCCGGACCCCCGGGAGGCCTAGAGGGAGTGAGCAGTTCTTC
NA	TRBV4-1	TRBJ1-5	TRBD1	CASSQHVSQGAQPQHF	TGCGCCAGCAGCCAGCATGTTTCTCAGGGGGCCCAGCCCCAGCATTTT
NA	TRBV4-1	TRBJ2-2	TRBD2	CASSQELAGINTGELFF	TGCGCCAGCAGCCAAGAACTAGCGGGGATTAACACCGGGGAGCTGTTTTTT
NA	TRBV11-3	TRBJ1-2	NA	CASSLLGRNYGYTF	TGTGCCAGCAGCTTACTGGGCAGGAACTATGGCTACACCTTC
NA	TRBV5-1	TRBJ2-1	NA	CASRVAEGPNEQFF	TGCGCCAGCAGAGTAGCGGAGGGTCCCAATGAGCAGTTCTTC
NA	TRBV5-5	TRBJ1-2	NA	CASSLTGDYGYTF	TGTGCCAGCAGCTTGACCGGGGACTATGGCTACACCTTC
NA	TRBV18	TRBJ1-6	TRBD1	CASSLGQGKSPLHF	TGTGCCAGCTCACTAGGACAGGGGAAATCACCCCTCCACTTT
NA	TRBV2	TRBJ2-2	NA	CASWGQDNTGELFF	TGTGCCAGCTGGGGGCAGGACAACACCGGGGAGCTGTTTTTT
NA	TRBV7-9	TRBJ1-2	NA	CASSFAGDYGYTF	TGTGCCAGCAGCTTCGCCGGAGACTATGGCTACACCTTC
NA	TRBV18	TRBJ2-6	NA	CASSPEKSGSGANVLTF	TGTGCCAGCTCACCGGAAAAGAGCGGCTCTGGGGCCAACGTCCTGACTTTC
NA	TRBV6-5	TRBJ2-1	NA	CASRHELGEQFF	TGTGCCAGCAGGCACGAACTAGGGGAGCAGTTCTTC
NA	TRBV7-2	TRBJ2-1	TRBD2	CASSYHTTSGTNEQFF	TGTGCCAGCAGCTACCACACGACTAGCGGGACCAATGAGCAGTTCTTC
few	TRBV7-2	TRBJ1-2	TRBD1	CASSLVTGSNYGYTF	TGTGCCAGCAGCTTAGTGACAGGGTCTAACTATGGCTACACCTTC
NA	TRBV5-1	TRBJ2-5	NA	CASSLQGLGQETQYF	TGCGCCAGCAGCCTACAGGGTTTGGGCCAAGAGACCCAGTACTTC
once	TRBV6-5	TRBJ2-1	TRBD1	CASSSQGARRAPPFF	TGTGCCAGCAGTTCACAGGGGGCGCGACGGGCCCCCCCGTTCTTC
NA	TRBV7-9	TRBJ2-1	TRBD1	CASSSGQHNEQFF	TGTGCCAGCAGCTCGGGACAGCACAATGAGCAGTTCTTC
NA	TRBV3-1/TRBV3-2	TRBJ1-2	NA	CASSQGQYYGYTF	TGTGCCAGCAGCCAAGGACAGTACTATGGCTACACCTTC
NA	TRBV11-2	TRBJ2-1	TRBD1	CASSLVPGQGAYEQFF	TGTGCCAGCAGCTTAGTGCCGGGACAGGGGGCCTATGAGCAGTTCTTC
NA	TRBV4-2	TRBJ2-1	NA	CASSQDLGRGNNEQFF	TGTGCCAGCAGCCAAGATCTGGGGCGGGGAAACAATGAGCAGTTCTTC
few	TRBV5-4	TRBJ2-3	NA	CASSLTGPDTQYF	TGTGCCAGCAGCTTGACAGGGCCAGATACGCAGTATTTT
NA	TRBV7-9	TRBJ2-1	TRBD2	CASSFKRDSSYNEQFF	TGTGCCAGCAGTTTTAAGCGGGATAGCTCCTACAATGAGCAGTTCTTC
NA	TRBV5-1	TRBJ2-1	NA	CASSLFGSSYNEQFF	TGCGCCAGCAGCTTGTTTGGTAGCTCCTACAATGAGCAGTTCTTC
NA	TRBV19	TRBJ2-5	TRBD1	CASSDRGPQGAQYF	TGTGCCAGTAGTGACAGGGGGCCGCAAGGGGCCCAGTACTTC
NA	TRBV29-1	TRBJ2-1	TRBD2	CSAVTLGDTGLASDEQFF	TGCAGCGCTGTTACGCTGGGGGATACGGGACTAGCGTCCGATGAGCAGTTCTTC
NA	TRBV3-1/TRBV3-2	TRBJ1-2	NA	CASSSRGSYGYTF	TGTGCCAGCAGCTCCCGGGGGAGCTATGGCTACACCTTC
few	TRBV7-2	TRBJ2-5	TRBD2	CASSLRLLAGAPGEETQYF	TGTGCCAGCAGCCTCCGACTATTAGCGGGGGCCCCGGGGGAGGAGACCCAGTACTTC
NA	TRBV10-2	TRBJ1-6	NA	CASSERGGVNSPLHF	TGCGCCAGCAGTGAGAGGGGGGGGGTGAATTCACCCCTCCACTTT
NA	TRBV11-2	TRBJ2-3	TRBD2	CASSPTAGGLGTDTQYF	TGTGCCAGCAGTCCAACGGCGGGAGGGTTAGGCACAGATACGCAGTATTTT
NA	TRBV29-1	TRBJ1-1	NA	CSVGTYRGSEAFF	TGCAGCGTTGGTACCTATAGGGGATCTGAAGCTTTCTTT
NA	TRBV9	TRBJ2-1	NA	CASSVSQDSEQFF	TGTGCCAGCAGCGTAAGCCAGGACAGTGAGCAGTTCTTC
NA	TRBV5-8	TRBJ2-1	NA	CASTFGAASYNEQFF	TGTGCCAGCACCTTTGGAGCGGCTTCCTACAATGAGCAGTTCTTC
NA	TRBV12-3/TRBV12-4	TRBJ1-1	NA	CASTLWNTEAFF	TGTGCCAGCACCCTATGGAACACTGAAGCTTTCTTT
NA	TRBV11-2	TRBJ2-1	NA	CASSLSFGGHNEQFF	TGTGCCAGCAGCCTCTCCTTTGGAGGACACAATGAGCAGTTCTTC
NA	TRBV4-3	TRBJ2-2	TRBD2	CASSRTGLAGPNTGELFF	TGCGCCAGCAGCCGAACGGGACTAGCGGGGCCGAACACCGGGGAGCTGTTTTTT
NA	TRBV3-1/TRBV3-2	TRBJ2-4	TRBD2	CASSQRGGLAKNIQYF	TGTGCCAGCAGCCAACGCGGGGGACTAGCCAAAAACATTCAGTACTTC
NA	TRBV6-2/TRBV6-3	TRBJ2-6	NA	CASSYLVEGANVLTF	TGTGCCAGCAGTTACTTGGTGGAGGGGGCCAACGTCCTGACTTTC
NA	TRBV7-2	TRBJ2-5	NA	CASSLGAARQETQYF	TGTGCCAGCAGCTTAGGGGCCGCACGCCAAGAGACCCAGTACTTC
few	TRBV7-8	TRBJ2-1	TRBD2	CASSLRAGYNEQFF	TGTGCCAGCAGCTTACGAGCGGGGTACAATGAGCAGTTCTTC
NA	TRBV7-2	TRBJ2-1	TRBD2	CASDKRGGEQFF	TGTGCCAGCGATAAGCGGGGCGGTGAGCAGTTCTTC
NA	TRBV6-5	TRBJ1-3	NA	CASSYLGRAGNTIYF	TGTGCCAGCAGTTATCTGGGGAGGGCTGGAAACACCATATATTTT
NA	TRBV2	TRBJ2-2	NA	CASNVRVSGELFF	TGTGCCAGCAATGTCAGGGTGTCCGGGGAGCTGTTTTTT
few	TRBV29-1	TRBJ1-3	TRBD1	CSVAGTDGNTIYF	TGCAGCGTAGCCGGGACAGATGGAAACACCATATATTTT
NA	TRBV5-6	TRBJ2-5	TRBD1	CASSLAGGQETQYF	TGTGCCAGCAGCTTGGCAGGGGGACAAGAGACCCAGTACTTC
NA	TRBV5-6	TRBJ1-1	TRBD1	CASSLAGTGGEAFF	TGTGCCAGCAGCTTGGCCGGGACAGGGGGCGAAGCTTTCTTT
NA	TRBV9	TRBJ2-3	TRBD2	CASSPISGAGGPDTQYF	TGTGCCAGCAGTCCCATCAGCGGAGCGGGAGGGCCGGATACGCAGTATTTT
NA	TRBV5-1	TRBJ1-1	NA	CASSLRAGMNTEAFF	TGCGCCAGCAGCTTGAGAGCAGGGATGAACACTGAAGCTTTCTTT
NA	TRBV7-2	TRBJ2-5	TRBD1	CASSMGTGGVETQYF	TGTGCCAGCTCCATGGGGACAGGGGGCGTAGAGACCCAGTACTTC